The next 31 T cell receptor beta chains were all read from a single sample in a study of neoadjuvant anti-PD-1 for oral cavity cancer. The sample's time point: after neoadjuvant nivolumab, at surgical resection. TCRdb's copy holds only in-frame clones and misses some; the assay was immunoSEQ multiplex PCR. The table shows about 72,000 clones, with about 85% occurring only once. The sequencing here drew on PBMCs, taken after nivolumab (anti-PD-1) treatment. These receptors were taken from a person aged 35-79 years with oral cavity squamous cell carcinoma.

V gene TRBV27 combines with J gene TRBJ1-1; the D gene is possibly TRBD1 (5 bases). The V end was cut by 10 bases, the J end by 2 bases, with 11 bases between. CDR3 size: 12 residues. The V gene's germline CDR1 is MNHEY and CDR2 SMNVEV (reference sequence). This CDR3 is CATGTVNTEAFF. CDR3 nucleotide sequence: TGTGCCACCGGGACGGTTAACACTGAAGCTTTCTTT.

This sequence joins TRBV19 and TRBJ2-5, with D maybe TRBD1 (5 bases). In germline, CDR1 is LNHDA, CDR2 SQIVND (reference sequence). The CDR3 has 15 residues. Trimming took off 3 bases at V and 3 bases at J, with 14 bases between the two ends. CDR3 amino acids: CASSILGQPKETQYF. As DNA, the CDR3 is TGTGCCAGTAGTATTTTGGGGCAGCCTAAAGAGACCCAGTACTTC.

This clone has more than one count but fewer than ten. The chain couples TRBV19 to TRBJ1-2; 9 bases align to TRBD1. The CDR3 has 15 amino acids. V gave up 3 bases and J gave up 2 bases; unmatched junction bases: 4. Germline V gene lookup returns CDR1 LNHDA and CDR2 SQIVND (reference sequence). The CDR3 coding sequence is TGTGCCAGTAGTATCCCGGGGACAGGGAACTATGGCTACACCTTC. Its translation: CASSIPGTGNYGYTF.

The CDR3 bases are TGTGCCAGCAGCTCACGACAGACCGCGTACTCTGGAAACACCATATATTTT. It yields the protein CASSSRQTAYSGNTIYF. The chain joins TRBV14 to TRBJ1-3; possibly TRBD1 for D (5 bases). The V end lost 5 bases, the J end lost 0 bases, and 17 bases lay between the germline ends. CDR1 and CDR2 from the germline V gene are SGHDN and FVKESK. The CDR3 consists of 17 residues.

CDR3 DNA: TGTGCCAGCAGCTTAGGGGGGGGCAAGACTGAAGCTTTCTTT. This gives the protein CASSLGGGKTEAFF. V gene TRBV11-1 combines with J gene TRBJ1-1, with a possible D match to TRBD1 (6 bases). The germline V gene encodes CDR1 SGHAT and CDR2 FQDESV (reference sequence). There are 14 residues in the CDR3. The germline V and J ends were trimmed by 1 base and 5 bases, with 11 bases remaining between them.

The CDR3 spells CAWSRGTGELFF. The CDR3 DNA reads as TGTGCCTGGAGTAGGGGCACCGGGGAGCTGTTTTTT. The V and J genes are TRBV30 and TRBJ2-2; D is perhaps TRBD1 (5 bases). CDR1 and CDR2 from the germline V gene are GTSNPN and SVGIG (reference sequence). The CDR3 covers 12 residues. V lost 2 bases and J lost 4, with 5 bases in between.

V is TRBV5-1 and J is TRBJ2-3; 7 bases are a match to TRBD1. Germline lookup yields CDR1 SGHRS and CDR2 YFSETQ. CDR3 length: 14 amino acids. V lost 4 bases to trimming and J lost 1 base; unmatched junction nucleotides: 3. DNA of the CDR3: TGCGCCAGCAGCACCGACAGGGGCACAGATACGCAGTATTTT. It yields the protein CASSTDRGTDTQYF. Filled out from reference TRBV5-1 and TRBJ2-3, the complete variable domain reads KAGVTQTPRYLIKTRGQQVTLSCSPISGHRSVSWYQQTPGQGLQFLFEYFSETQRNKGNFPGRFSGRQFSNSRSEMNVSTLELGDSALYLCASSTDRGTDTQYFGPGTRLTVL.

The rearrangement joins TRBV6-5 to TRBJ1-1, with D possibly TRBD1 on 5 matching bases. CDR1 MNHEY and CDR2 SVGAGI come from the germline V gene. The germline V and J ends were trimmed by 2 bases and 1 base, with 8 bases remaining between them. The CDR3 loop spans 14 amino acids. CDR3 sequence: CASSYRGGNTEAFF. The CDR3 DNA is TGTGCCAGCAGTTACCGGGGGGGGAACACTGAAGCTTTCTTT.

The V and J genes are TRBV18 and TRBJ1-1; D gene ambiguous. V lost 2 bases to trimming and J lost 5 bases, with 12 bases between them. Looked up from germline, CDR1 is KGHSH and CDR2 is LQKENI. The CDR3 sequence is 14 residues long. Here the CDR3 DNA reads TGTGCCAGCTCACCAGGCGGGGATTGGACTGAAGCTTTCTTT. The encoded protein is CASSPGGDWTEAFF.

The chain recombines TRBV10-3 with TRBJ2-1; 13 bases line up with TRBD2. CDR3 length: 15 amino acids. Germline loops: CDR1 ENHRY, CDR2 SYGVKD. After removal of 11 bases from V and 4 bases from J, the junction contained 8 bases not matched to a gene. CDR3 protein: CAGSSTSGGYNEQFF. In DNA, the CDR3 is TGTGCCGGAAGTTCGACTAGCGGGGGGTACAATGAGCAGTTCTTC.

The chain joins TRBV28 to TRBJ1-5; tentative D call: TRBD1 (6 bases). The germline V gene encodes CDR1 MDHEN and CDR2 SYDVKM. With 10 bases removed from V and 3 bases from J, the gap between germline ends came to 16 bases. The CDR3 has 14 residues. Here the CDR3 reads CATKEGEDNQPQHF. CDR3 nucleotide sequence: TGTGCCACCAAGGAGGGGGAGGACAATCAGCCCCAGCATTTT.

The chain couples TRBV20-1 to TRBJ2-7; D tentatively reads TRBD1 or TRBD2 (5 bases each). CDR1 DFQATT and CDR2 SNEGSKA come from the germline V gene (reference sequence). CDR3 length: 11 amino acids. The V and J ends lost 5 bases and 4 bases respectively, with 9 bases between them. The CDR3 DNA reads TGCAGTGCTGGGGACGGGTACGAGCAGTACTTC. Residues: CSAGDGYEQYF.

This clone has only one observation. V and J are TRBV19 and TRBJ1-5; no definite D call. CDR3 length: 14 residues. V lost 4 bases and J 2 bases, leaving 9 bases between the germline ends. Germline CDR1 and CDR2: LNHDA and SQIVND (reference sequence). The CDR3 here is CASSTLTGNQPQHF. The CDR3 DNA is TGTGCCAGTAGTACCTTAACAGGCAATCAGCCCCAGCATTTT. Full variable domain (outside the CDR3, taken from reference TRBV19 and TRBJ1-5): DGGITQSPKYLFRKEGQNVTLSCEQNLNHDAMYWYRQDPGQGLRLIYYSQIVNDFQKGDIAEGYSVSREKKESFPLTVTSAQKNPTAFYLCASSTLTGNQPQHFGDGTRLSIL.

The chain combines TRBV5-5 with TRBJ1-1; possible D gene TRBD1, 5 bases. The CDR3 has 13 residues. Between the trimmed V and J ends, which lost 1 base and 3 bases, there was a span of 7 bases. Germline assignment: CDR1 SGHKS and CDR2 YYEKEE (reference sequence). The CDR3 is CASSLLGDTEAFF. The DNA of the CDR3 is TGTGCCAGCAGCTTGTTAGGGGACACTGAAGCTTTCTTT. Full variable domain (remainder filled in from reference TRBV5-5 and TRBJ1-1): DAGVTQSPTHLIKTRGQQVTLRCSPISGHKSVSWYQQVLGQGPQFIFQYYEKEERGRGNFPDRFSARQFPNYSSELNVNALLLGDSALYLCASSLLGDTEAFFGQGTRLTVV.

The chain is built from TRBV5-6 and TRBJ2-5, with a possible D match to TRBD2 (5 bases). Per germline, CDR1 SGHDT and CDR2 YYEEEE. Trimming took off 0 bases at V and 4 bases at J, with 16 bases between the two ends. This CDR3 spans 16 amino acids. CDR3 nucleotide sequence: TGTGCCAGCAGCTTGGAAGTTGTGAGGACTTCAGAGACCCAGTACTTC. This sequence encodes CASSLEVVRTSETQYF.

The chain uses TRBV27 and TRBJ1-3; D is unresolved. In germline, CDR1 is MNHEY, CDR2 SMNVEV (reference sequence). The CDR3 runs 12 residues. Between the trimmed V and J ends, which lost 5 bases and 4 bases, there was a span of 6 bases. CDR3 loop: CASSEGGNTIYF. The CDR3 nucleotides read TGTGCCAGCAGTGAGGGAGGAAACACCATATATTTT.

V and J are TRBV7-3 and TRBJ2-3; TRBD2 aligns across 9 bases. The CDR3 spans 16 residues. With V trimmed by 8 bases and J by 4 bases, 13 bases remained unmatched. Germline V gives CDR1 SGHTA, CDR2 FQGTGA. The CDR3 DNA reads as TGTGCCAGCGCCCCGGGGCGGGAGGGCCTGTCAGATACGCAGTATTTT. Translating gives CASAPGREGLSDTQYF.

V is TRBV12-5 and J is TRBJ1-2, with 8 bases matching TRBD1. CDR3 size: 13 residues. V dropped 2 bases and J dropped 7; count of bases not matched to a gene: 3. Germline CDR1 is LGHNT and CDR2 is FRNRAP. The DNA of the CDR3 is TGTGCTAGTGGTTTGACGGACAGGGTTGGCTACACCTTC. It translates to CASGLTDRVGYTF.

On this clone: One end of the junction varies from germline; a read error may be responsible. The rearrangement joins TRBV28 to TRBJ2-7, with TRBD1 as a possible D gene (5 bases). CDR1 MDHEN and CDR2 SYDVKM come from the germline V gene. This CDR3 is built from 13 residues. The CDR3 protein is CASSPQTARHPSF. CDR3 DNA: TGTGCCAGCAGCCCTCAGACAGCGAGACATCCAAGCTTC. Based on the CDR3 plus reference TRBV28 and TRBJ2-7, the full variable domain is DVKVTQSSRYLVKRTGEKVFLECVQDMDHENMFWYRQDPGLGLRLIYFSYDVKMKEKGDIPEGYSVSREKKERFSLILESASTNQTSMYLCASSPQTARHPSFGPGTRLTVT.

J is TRBJ1-2 and V is TRBV27; D is uncertain. In germline, CDR1 is MNHEY, CDR2 SMNVEV (reference sequence). The CDR3 has 14 residues. Trimming shortened V by 3 bases and J by 2 bases, and 10 bases separated the two germline ends. The CDR3 region is CASSFREGNYGYTF. The CDR3 DNA sequence: TGTGCCAGCAGTTTCCGAGAAGGGAACTATGGCTACACCTTC.

Only one count was recorded for this clone. The V gene is TRBV7-9, the J gene TRBJ2-6, with TRBD1 as a possible D gene (6 bases). Germline CDR1 reads SEHNR; CDR2 reads FQNEAQ (reference sequence). V was trimmed by 10 bases and J by 0 bases, leaving 25 bases between them. The CDR3 extends over 19 amino acids. CDR3 sequence reads: CAILLRTGTPNSGANVLTF. Here the CDR3 DNA reads TGTGCCATCCTACTGAGAACCGGGACACCTAACTCTGGGGCCAACGTCCTGACTTTC.

The V call is TRBV9, the J call TRBJ2-5; 7 bases map to TRBD2. J lost 5 bases, V lost 6 bases, and 13 bases had no gene match. The CDR3 is 15 residues long. The germline gives CDR1 SGDLS, CDR2 YYNGEE. The CDR3 loop is CASKAGTGGWETQYF. CDR3 nucleotides: TGTGCCAGCAAAGCGGGGACCGGAGGATGGGAGACCCAGTACTTC.

This chain joins TRBV6-1 and TRBJ1-3; no definite D call. CDR3 length: 13 residues. Germline V gene data show CDR1 as MNHNS and CDR2 as SASEGT. With 4 bases removed from V and 0 bases from J, the gap between germline ends came to 4 bases. The CDR3 region has the DNA TGTGCCAGCAGTGTACACTCTGGAAACACCATATATTTT. Translation: CASSVHSGNTIYF.

The rearrangement uses TRBV30 and TRBJ1-1, with a tentative D call TRBD1 (6 bases). The CDR3 extends over 15 amino acids. Germline V gene sequence: CDR1 GTSNPN, CDR2 SVGIG (reference sequence). The V end lost 8 bases, the J end lost 5 bases, and 24 bases lay between the germline ends. CDR3 loop: CARTSPGAMGTEAFF. DNA for the CDR3: TGTGCCCGCACCTCTCCAGGGGCCATGGGGACTGAAGCTTTCTTT.

The chain has TRBV19 and TRBJ2-1; 10 nucleotides line up with TRBD2. This CDR3 comprises 16 residues. V lost 4 bases, J lost 9 bases, and 12 bases stayed unmatched. Germline V gives CDR1 LNHDA, CDR2 SQIVND (reference sequence). The CDR3 DNA follows: TGTGCCAGTAGTACCAGGGACCTAGCGGGAGCCGGTGAGCAGTTCTTC. It translates to CASSTRDLAGAGEQFF.

This chain joins TRBV14 and TRBJ2-1, with 8 bases lining up with TRBD2. This CDR3 contains 15 residues. Germline loops: CDR1 SGHDN, CDR2 FVKESK. V dropped 6 bases and J dropped 0; count of bases not matched to a gene: 4. The CDR3 DNA sequence: TGTGCCAGCAGATTAGCGGGGAGCTCCTACAATGAGCAGTTCTTC. Translating it yields CASRLAGSSYNEQFF.

This sequence joins TRBV10-2 and TRBJ2-7, with D perhaps matching TRBD1 (5 bases). CDR1 is WSHSY, CDR2 SAAADI, per germline. V lost 2 bases and J lost 1, with 12 bases in between. CDR3 length: 15 residues. CDR3 DNA: TGCGCCAGCAGTGAGAGAAAAACAGGATCCTACGAGCAGTACTTC. Amino acid sequence: CASSERKTGSYEQYF.

This clone has a single count. The gene calls are TRBV5-1 and TRBJ2-5; a possible D gene is TRBD2 (5 bases). The CDR3 runs to 14 residues. Trimming stripped 0 bases from V and 5 bases from J, with 11 bases between. Looked up from germline, CDR1 is SGHRS and CDR2 is YFSETQ. For the CDR3, the DNA is TGCGCCAGCAGCTTGGAAGCTAGCTCGGAGACCCAGTACTTC. Translated, it gives CASSLEASSETQYF.

V usage is TRBV9 and J usage is TRBJ2-1; D is undetermined. The CDR3 totals 15 residues. Looked up from germline, CDR1 is SGDLS and CDR2 is YYNGEE. V lost 4 bases, J lost 4 bases, and 15 bases lay in between. This CDR3 is CASSLDPRLYNEQFF. The DNA for the CDR3 is TGTGCCAGCAGCCTCGACCCGCGGCTTTACAATGAGCAGTTCTTC.

This sequence joins TRBV28 and TRBJ2-7; 7 bases map to TRBD1. V lost 4 bases to trimming and J lost 6 bases; unmatched junction nucleotides: 9. The CDR3 extends over 14 amino acids. Germline V gene lookup returns CDR1 MDHEN and CDR2 SYDVKM. In DNA form, the CDR3 reads TGTGCCAGCAGTTGCACAGGGGACACTTGCGAGCAGTACTTC. It encodes CASSCTGDTCEQYF.

The chain uses TRBV30 and TRBJ1-5; the D gene is possibly TRBD1 (6 bases). The CDR3 totals 15 residues. Looked up from germline, CDR1 is GTSNPN and CDR2 is SVGIG (reference sequence). The V end lost 1 base, the J end lost 5 bases, and 15 bases lay between the germline ends. The DNA for the CDR3 is TGTGCCTGGAGTGCAAATTCAGGGGTGGATCAGCCCCAGCATTTT. It codes for CAWSANSGVDQPQHF.